This TCR beta chain was recovered during a study of blood T cell repertoires in COVID-19. Study-level background: In each case, the material was cDNA or gDNA derived from T cells, B-cell-depleted T cells, or PBMCs.

Per the germline V gene, CDR1 is SGHRS and CDR2 is YFSETQ. The V gene lost 0 bases and the J gene lost 2 bases, with 12 bases spanning the gap. CDR3 length equals 15 residues. Seattle's cohort entered during active infection and was followed longitudinally. Here immunoSEQ multiplex PCR was the method, and the copy in TCRdb shows in-frame clones only, minus some. The sample lists around 400,000 clones, around 87% seen once, with about 10% in the top ten. The rearrangement links TRBV5-1 to TRBJ2-7, with D unclear. Sequencing was carried out using peripheral blood. The source is a woman between 25 and 40 years old with COVID-19, enrolled during active disease. The CDR3 protein is CASSLASGPAYEQYF. The CDR3 DNA follows: TGCGCCAGCAGCTTGGCGTCCGGTCCCGCCTACGAGCAGTACTTC.